Following are 10 T cell receptor beta chains from one sample sequenced in a study of T cells in Graves' hyperthyroidism and ophthalmopathy. Amplified TCR beta CDR3 regions derived from RNA transcripts. The HTBI primer set served for first-round RT-PCR of the TCR CDR3. From the multiplex PCR reads, TCRdb called clonotypes with MiXCR, one entry per CDR3 protein. Among about 620,000 distinct CDR3 sequences listed, 15% to 20% were seen once. Sample: blood. These receptors were taken from a woman aged 25-40 years with Graves' hyperthyroidism.

The gene calls are TRBV6-1 and TRBJ1-1, with D maybe TRBD1 (6 bases). This CDR3 contains 18 residues. V dropped 6 bases and J dropped 1 base, with 24 bases sitting between them. CDR1 is MNHNS, CDR2 SASEGT, per germline. CDR3 sequence reads: CASSTGGGGSVWNTEAFF. The CDR3 region has the DNA TGTGCCAGCAGCACGGGTGGGGGCGGTTCGGTCTGGAACACTGAAGCTTTCTTT.

This clonotype was observed at least ten times. The chain employs TRBV27 and TRBJ2-1; the D gene is possibly TRBD1 (8 bases). The germline V and J ends were trimmed by 1 base and 6 bases, with 13 bases remaining between them. The CDR3 contains 15 residues. Germline lookup yields CDR1 MNHEY and CDR2 SMNVEV (reference sequence). The CDR3 region is CASSLLTGEGNEQFF. The DNA of the CDR3 is TGTGCCAGCAGTTTATTGACAGGGGAGGGCAATGAGCAGTTCTTC.

This clonotype was detected ten times or more. V gene TRBV19 combines with J gene TRBJ2-7; TRBD1 agrees at 9 bases. The CDR3 has 17 residues. V shed 4 bases and J 4 bases; nucleotides not matched to a gene: 14. Germline CDR1 and CDR2: LNHDA and SQIVND (reference sequence). The DNA of the CDR3 is TGTGCCAGTAGTACCCGGACAGGGGCCCACCTCCCTTACGAGCAGTACTTC. As protein: CASSTRTGAHLPYEQYF.

There are a few counts of this clonotype. The chain recombines TRBV28 with TRBJ2-7, with D tentatively TRBD2 (5 bases). Trimming took off 6 bases at V and 7 bases at J, with 16 bases between the two ends. Germline CDR1 MDHEN, CDR2 SYDVKM. The CDR3 has 13 amino acids. The CDR3: CASSFRTGSEQYF. The CDR3 DNA reads as TGTGCCAGCAGCTTCCGGACGGGATCTGAGCAGTACTTC. Using reference TRBV28 and TRBJ2-7 for the parts outside the CDR3, the full variable domain is DVKVTQSSRYLVKRTGEKVFLECVQDMDHENMFWYRQDPGLGLRLIYFSYDVKMKEKGDIPEGYSVSREKKERFSLILESASTNQTSMYLCASSFRTGSEQYFGPGTRLTVT.

The sample holds a few counts of this clonotype. V usage is TRBV4-1 and J usage is TRBJ1-5, with 8 bases identical to TRBD1. From germline, CDR1 is MGHRA and CDR2 YSYEKL. The CDR3 is 16 amino acids. The ends lost 4 bases at V and 3 bases at J; junction bases unmatched: 8. The CDR3 DNA reads TGCGCCAGCAGCCCAGCGACAGGGGTCTTCAATCAGCCCCAGCATTTT. Its translation: CASSPATGVFNQPQHF.

This clonotype was detected many times. This sequence joins TRBV12-3 or TRBV12-4 and TRBJ1-1, with 7 bases fitting TRBD1. Losses at the gene ends were 3 bases for V and 4 bases for J; bases not matched to a gene: 2. The CDR3 has 13 residues. As DNA, the CDR3 is TGTGCCAGCAGTTTGACAGGGACCACTGAAGCTTTCTTT. Protein product: CASSLTGTTEAFF.

The V and J genes are TRBV6-2 or TRBV6-3 and TRBJ2-7; a weak D match, TRBD1 (6 bases). Germline CDR1 and CDR2: MNHEY and SVGEGT. The CDR3 length is 13 residues. Trimming removed 2 bases from V and 5 bases from J, with 10 bases in between. CDR3 DNA sequence: TGTGCCAGCAGTTACGGGGCAGGGGACGAGCAGTACTTC. Residues: CASSYGAGDEQYF.

This clonotype appeared many times. Germline and junction disagree at one end, which may indicate a read error. The V gene is TRBV6-2 or TRBV6-3, the J gene TRBJ2-1; D may be TRBD1 or TRBD2 (5 bases each). The CDR3 is 16 amino acids. Germline assignment: CDR1 MNHEY and CDR2 SVGEGT. CDR3 nucleotide sequence: TGTGCCAGCAGTAACTCACGGGACGCGCCAAGCAATGAGCAGTTCTTC. Amino acid sequence: CASSNSRDAPSNEQFF.

This clonotype has only a few counts. The missing conserved phenylalanine or tryptophan at the end of this CDR3 makes a read error likely. J is TRBJ1-2 and V is TRBV20-1, with 7 bases identical to TRBD1. The CDR3 extends over 16 amino acids. Per the germline V gene, CDR1 is DFQATT and CDR2 is SNEGSKA (reference sequence). The junction had 16 bases not matched to a gene; V was cut back by 5 bases and J by 4 bases. The CDR3 DNA reads as TGCAGTGCTTCCACCCCGACGACAGGGCTGGGCTATGGCTACACCCTC. Its protein is CSASTPTTGLGYGYTL.

The chain employs TRBV7-6 and TRBJ2-2; the D gene is possibly TRBD2 (6 bases). Germline V gene sequence: CDR1 SGHVS, CDR2 FNYEAQ. This CDR3 is built from 15 residues. The V end lost 4 bases, the J end lost 3 bases, and 12 bases lay between the germline ends. The CDR3: CASSSGTPHTGELFF. Written as DNA, the CDR3 is TGTGCCAGCAGCTCCGGGACTCCACACACCGGGGAGCTGTTTTTT.